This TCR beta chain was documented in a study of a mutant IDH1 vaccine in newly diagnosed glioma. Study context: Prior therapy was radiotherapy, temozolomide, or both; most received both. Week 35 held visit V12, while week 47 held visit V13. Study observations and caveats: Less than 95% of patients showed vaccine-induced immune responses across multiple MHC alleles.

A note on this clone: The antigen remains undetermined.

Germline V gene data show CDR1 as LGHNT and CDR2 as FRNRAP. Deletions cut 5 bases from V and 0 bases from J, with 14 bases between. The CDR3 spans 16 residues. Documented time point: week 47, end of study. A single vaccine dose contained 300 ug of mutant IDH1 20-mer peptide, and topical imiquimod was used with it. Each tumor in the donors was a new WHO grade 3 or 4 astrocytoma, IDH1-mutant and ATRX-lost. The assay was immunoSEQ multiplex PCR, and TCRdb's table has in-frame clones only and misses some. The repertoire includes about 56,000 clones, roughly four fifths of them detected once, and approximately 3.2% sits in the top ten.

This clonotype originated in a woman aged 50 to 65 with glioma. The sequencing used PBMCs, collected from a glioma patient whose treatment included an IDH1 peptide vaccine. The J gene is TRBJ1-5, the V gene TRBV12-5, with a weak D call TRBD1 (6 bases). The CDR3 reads CASGPGRGTSNQPQHF. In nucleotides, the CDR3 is TGTGCTAGTGGTCCCGGAAGGGGGACTAGCAATCAGCCCCAGCATTTT.